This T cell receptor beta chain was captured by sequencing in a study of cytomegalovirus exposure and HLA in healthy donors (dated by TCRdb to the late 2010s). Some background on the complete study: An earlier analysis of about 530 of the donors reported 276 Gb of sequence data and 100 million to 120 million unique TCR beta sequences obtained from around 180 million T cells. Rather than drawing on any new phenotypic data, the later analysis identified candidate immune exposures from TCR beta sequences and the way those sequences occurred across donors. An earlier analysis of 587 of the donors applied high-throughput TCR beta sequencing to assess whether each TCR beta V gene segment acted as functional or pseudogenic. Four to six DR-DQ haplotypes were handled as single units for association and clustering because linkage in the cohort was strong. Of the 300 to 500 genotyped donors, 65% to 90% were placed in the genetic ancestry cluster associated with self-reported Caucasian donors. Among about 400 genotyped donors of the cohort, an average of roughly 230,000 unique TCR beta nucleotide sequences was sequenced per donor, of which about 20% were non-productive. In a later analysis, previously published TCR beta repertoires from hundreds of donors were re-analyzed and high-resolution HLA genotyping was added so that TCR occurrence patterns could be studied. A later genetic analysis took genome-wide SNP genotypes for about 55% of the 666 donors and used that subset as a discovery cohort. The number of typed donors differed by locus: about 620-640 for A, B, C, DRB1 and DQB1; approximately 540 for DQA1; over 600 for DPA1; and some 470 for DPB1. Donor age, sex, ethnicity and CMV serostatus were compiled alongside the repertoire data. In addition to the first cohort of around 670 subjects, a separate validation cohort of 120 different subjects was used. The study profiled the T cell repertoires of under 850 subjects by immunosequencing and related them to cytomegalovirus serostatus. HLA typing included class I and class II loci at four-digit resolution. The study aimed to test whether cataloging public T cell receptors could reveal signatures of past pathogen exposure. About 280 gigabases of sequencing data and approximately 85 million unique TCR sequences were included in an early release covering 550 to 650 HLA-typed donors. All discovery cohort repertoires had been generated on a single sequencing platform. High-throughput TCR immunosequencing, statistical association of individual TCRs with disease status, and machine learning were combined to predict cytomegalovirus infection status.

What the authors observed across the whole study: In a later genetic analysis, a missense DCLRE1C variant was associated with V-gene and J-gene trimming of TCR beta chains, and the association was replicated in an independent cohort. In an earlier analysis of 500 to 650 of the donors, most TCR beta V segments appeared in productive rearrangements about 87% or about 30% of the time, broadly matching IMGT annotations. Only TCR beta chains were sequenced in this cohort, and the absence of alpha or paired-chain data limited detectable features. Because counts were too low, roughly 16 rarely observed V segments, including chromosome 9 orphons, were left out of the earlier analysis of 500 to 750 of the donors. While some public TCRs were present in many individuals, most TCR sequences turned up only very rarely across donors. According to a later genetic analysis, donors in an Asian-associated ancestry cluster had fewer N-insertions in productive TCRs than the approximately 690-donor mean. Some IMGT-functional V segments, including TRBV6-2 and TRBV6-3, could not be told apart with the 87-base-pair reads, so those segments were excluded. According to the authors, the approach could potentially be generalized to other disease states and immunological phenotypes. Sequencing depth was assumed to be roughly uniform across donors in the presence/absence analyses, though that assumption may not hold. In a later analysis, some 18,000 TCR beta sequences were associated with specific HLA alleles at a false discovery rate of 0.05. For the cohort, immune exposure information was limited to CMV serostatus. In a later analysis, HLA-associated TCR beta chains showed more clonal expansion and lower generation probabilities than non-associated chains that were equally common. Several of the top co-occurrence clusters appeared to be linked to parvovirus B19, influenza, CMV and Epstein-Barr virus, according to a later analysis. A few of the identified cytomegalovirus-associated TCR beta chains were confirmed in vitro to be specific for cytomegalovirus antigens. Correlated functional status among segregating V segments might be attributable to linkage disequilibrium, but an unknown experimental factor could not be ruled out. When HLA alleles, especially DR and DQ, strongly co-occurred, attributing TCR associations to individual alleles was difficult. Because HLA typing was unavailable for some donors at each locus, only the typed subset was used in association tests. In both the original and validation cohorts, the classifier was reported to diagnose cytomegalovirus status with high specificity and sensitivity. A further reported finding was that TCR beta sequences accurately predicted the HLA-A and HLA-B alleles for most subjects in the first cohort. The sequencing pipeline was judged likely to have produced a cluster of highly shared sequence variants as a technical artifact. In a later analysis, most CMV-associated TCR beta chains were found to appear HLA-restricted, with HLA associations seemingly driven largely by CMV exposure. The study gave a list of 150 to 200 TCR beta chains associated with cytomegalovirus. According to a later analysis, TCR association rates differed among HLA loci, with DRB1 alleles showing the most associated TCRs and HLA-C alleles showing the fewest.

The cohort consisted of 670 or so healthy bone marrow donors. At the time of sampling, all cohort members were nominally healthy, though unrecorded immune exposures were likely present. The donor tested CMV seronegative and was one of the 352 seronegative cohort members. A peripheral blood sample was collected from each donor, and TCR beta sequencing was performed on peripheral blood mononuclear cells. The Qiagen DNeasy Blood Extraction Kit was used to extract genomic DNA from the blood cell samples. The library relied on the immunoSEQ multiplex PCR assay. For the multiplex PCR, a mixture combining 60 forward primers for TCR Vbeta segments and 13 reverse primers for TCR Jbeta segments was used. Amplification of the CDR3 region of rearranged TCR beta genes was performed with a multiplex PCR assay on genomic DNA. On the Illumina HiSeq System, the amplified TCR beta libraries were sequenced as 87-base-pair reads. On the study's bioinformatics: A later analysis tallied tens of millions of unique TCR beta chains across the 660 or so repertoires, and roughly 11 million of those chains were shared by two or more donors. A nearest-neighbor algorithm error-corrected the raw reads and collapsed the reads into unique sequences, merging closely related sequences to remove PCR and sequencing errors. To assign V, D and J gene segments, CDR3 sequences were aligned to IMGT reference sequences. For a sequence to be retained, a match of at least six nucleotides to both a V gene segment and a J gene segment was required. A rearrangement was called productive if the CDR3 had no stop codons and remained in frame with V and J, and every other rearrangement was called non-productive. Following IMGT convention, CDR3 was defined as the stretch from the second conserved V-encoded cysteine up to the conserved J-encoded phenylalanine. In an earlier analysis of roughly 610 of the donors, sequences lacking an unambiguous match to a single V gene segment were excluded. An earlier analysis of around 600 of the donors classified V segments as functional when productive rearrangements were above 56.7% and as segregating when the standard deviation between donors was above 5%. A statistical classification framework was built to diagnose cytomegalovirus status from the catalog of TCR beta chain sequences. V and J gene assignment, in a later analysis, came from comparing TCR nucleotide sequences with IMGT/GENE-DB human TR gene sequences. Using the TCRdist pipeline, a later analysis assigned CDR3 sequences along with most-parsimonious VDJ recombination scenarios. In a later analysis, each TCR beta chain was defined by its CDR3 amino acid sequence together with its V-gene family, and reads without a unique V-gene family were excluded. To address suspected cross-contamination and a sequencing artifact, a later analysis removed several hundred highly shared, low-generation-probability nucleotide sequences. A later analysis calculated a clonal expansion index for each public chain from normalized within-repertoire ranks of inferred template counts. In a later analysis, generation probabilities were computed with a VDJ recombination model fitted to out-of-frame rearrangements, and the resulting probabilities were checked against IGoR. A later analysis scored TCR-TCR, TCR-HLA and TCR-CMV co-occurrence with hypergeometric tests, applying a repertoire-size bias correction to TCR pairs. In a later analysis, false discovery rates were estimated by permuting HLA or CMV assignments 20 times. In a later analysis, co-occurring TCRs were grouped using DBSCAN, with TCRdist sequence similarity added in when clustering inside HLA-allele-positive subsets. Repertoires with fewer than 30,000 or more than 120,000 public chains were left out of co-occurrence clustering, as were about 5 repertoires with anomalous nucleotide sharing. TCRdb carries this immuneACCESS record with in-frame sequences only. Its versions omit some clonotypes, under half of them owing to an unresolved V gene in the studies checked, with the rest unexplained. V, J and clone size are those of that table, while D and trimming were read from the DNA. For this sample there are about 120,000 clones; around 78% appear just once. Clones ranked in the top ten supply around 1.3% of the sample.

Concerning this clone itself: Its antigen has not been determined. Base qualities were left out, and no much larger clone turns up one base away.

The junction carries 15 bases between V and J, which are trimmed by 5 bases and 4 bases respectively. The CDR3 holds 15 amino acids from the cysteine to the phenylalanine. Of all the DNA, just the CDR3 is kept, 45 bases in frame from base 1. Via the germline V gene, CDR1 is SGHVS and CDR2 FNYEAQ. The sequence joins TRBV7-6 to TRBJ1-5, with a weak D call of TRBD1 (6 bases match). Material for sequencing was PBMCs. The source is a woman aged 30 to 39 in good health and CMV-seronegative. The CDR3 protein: CASSPEPRGNQPQHF. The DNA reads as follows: TGTGCCAGCAGCCCCGAGCCGAGGGGGAATCAGCCCCAGCATTTT.